This T cell receptor beta chain was retrieved from a study of early T cells in non-severe SARS-CoV-2 infection. This CDR3 region has 14 residues. Between the trimmed V and J ends, which lost 8 bases and 5 bases, there was a span of 17 bases. Per the germline V gene, CDR1 is SGHTA and CDR2 is FQGNSA. Unique molecular identifiers were attached to individual cDNA molecules. TCRdb itself ran the 5' RACE reads through MiXCR, one entry per CDR3 protein. The table includes 100,000 to 150,000 distinct CDR3 sequences, 14% to 15% detected once. This sequence originates from an adult who was a healthcare worker with PCR-confirmed SARS-CoV-2 infection or an uninfected control (not recorded which). The chain recombines TRBV7-2 with TRBJ2-3; D is perhaps TRBD2 (6 bases). The specimen was whole blood. CDR3 amino acids: CASQDRSGLDTQYF. The CDR3 coding sequence is TGTGCCAGCCAAGATAGGAGCGGGCTAGATACGCAGTATTTT.